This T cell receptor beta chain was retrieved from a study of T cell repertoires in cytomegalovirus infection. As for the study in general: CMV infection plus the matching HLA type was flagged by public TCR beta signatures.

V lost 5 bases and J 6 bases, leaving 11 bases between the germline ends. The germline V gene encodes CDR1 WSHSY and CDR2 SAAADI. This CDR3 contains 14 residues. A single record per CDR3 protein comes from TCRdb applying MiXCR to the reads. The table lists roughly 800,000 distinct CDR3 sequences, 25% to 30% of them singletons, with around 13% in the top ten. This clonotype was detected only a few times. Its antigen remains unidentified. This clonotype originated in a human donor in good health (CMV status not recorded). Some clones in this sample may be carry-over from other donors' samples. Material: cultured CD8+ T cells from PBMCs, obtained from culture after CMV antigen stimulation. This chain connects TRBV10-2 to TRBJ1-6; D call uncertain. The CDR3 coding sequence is TGCGCCAGCAGTCCACTTGAACGTAATTCACCCCTCCACTTT. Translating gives CASSPLERNSPLHF.